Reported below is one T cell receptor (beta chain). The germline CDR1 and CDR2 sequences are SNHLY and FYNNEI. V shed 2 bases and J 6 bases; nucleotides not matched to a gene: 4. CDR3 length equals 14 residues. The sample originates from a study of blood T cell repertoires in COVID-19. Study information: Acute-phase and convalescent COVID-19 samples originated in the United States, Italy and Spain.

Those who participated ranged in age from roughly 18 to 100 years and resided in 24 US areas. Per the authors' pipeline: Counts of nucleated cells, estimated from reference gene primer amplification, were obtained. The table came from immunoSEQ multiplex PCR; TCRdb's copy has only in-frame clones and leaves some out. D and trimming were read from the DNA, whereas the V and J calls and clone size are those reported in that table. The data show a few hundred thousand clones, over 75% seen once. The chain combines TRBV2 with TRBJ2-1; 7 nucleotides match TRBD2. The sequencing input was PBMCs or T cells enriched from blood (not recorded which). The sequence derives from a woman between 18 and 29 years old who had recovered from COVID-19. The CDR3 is CASSEWGGVNEQFF. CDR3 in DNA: TGTGCCAGCAGTGAATGGGGGGGAGTCAATGAGCAGTTCTTC.